The next 17 T cell receptor beta chains were all read from a single sample in a study of blood T cells in healthy people across ages. The authors ran a second PCR of about 6 to 11 cycles using a sample-barcoded 5' primer and a J-beta primer mix. TCRdb analysed the 5' RACE reads with MiXCR anew, one entry per CDR3 protein. The data contain over a million distinct CDR3 sequences, approximately 25% of them seen just once; the ten biggest clones take up around 0.75%. The same data also went into a second study, on T cells of mothers and their children.

The sample comprised blood. All receptors come from a girl aged 2 to 10 in good health.

The chain is built from TRBV29-1 and TRBJ2-2; tentatively, D is TRBD2 (6 bases). This CDR3 is 12 amino acids long. Trimming pared 1 base from V and 8 bases from J, leaving 8 bases between. Germline V gives CDR1 SQVTM, CDR2 ANQGSEA. This CDR3 reads CSVEVEGGELFF. The CDR3 DNA follows: TGCAGCGTTGAAGTGGAGGGAGGGGAGCTGTTTTTT.

V and J are TRBV27 and TRBJ1-2; tentatively, D is TRBD1 (6 bases). Germline V gene data show CDR1 as MNHEY and CDR2 as SMNVEV (reference sequence). The germline V and J ends were trimmed by 3 bases and 0 bases, with 14 bases remaining between them. This CDR3 region has 16 residues. The CDR3 region has the DNA TGTGCCAGCAGTTTGTCCGGACAGACCACTAACTATGGCTACACCTTC. It specifies CASSLSGQTTNYGYTF.

This sequence joins TRBV5-1 and TRBJ2-5, with D perhaps matching TRBD1 (6 bases). Germline CDR1 reads SGHRS; CDR2 reads YFSETQ. V was trimmed by 4 bases and J by 5 bases, leaving 15 bases between them. CDR3 length: 14 amino acids. CDR3 sequence reads: CASSLGQIRETQYF. The DNA for the CDR3 is TGCGCCAGCAGCCTAGGACAGATCAGGGAGACCCAGTACTTC.

This clonotype was picked up many times. Germline is not matched at one junction end, which may reflect a read error. This rearrangement joins TRBV5-1 to TRBJ2-7; D is unresolved. CDR3 length: 12 residues. Per germline, CDR1 SGHRS and CDR2 YFSETQ. The CDR3 region is CASSLEGAEQYF. DNA of the CDR3: TGTGCCAGCAGCTTAGAAGGTGCCGAGCAGTACTTC.

The CDR3 coding sequence is TGTGCCAGCAGTTTACTCCCCTTTTTGGTCCGCTCCTACAATGAGCAGTTCTTC. It codes for CASSLLPFLVRSYNEQFF. The rearrangement links TRBV28 to TRBJ2-1; D is undetermined. Deletions cut 2 bases from V and 0 bases from J, with 17 bases between. The CDR3 loop spans 18 amino acids. Germline V gene sequence: CDR1 MDHEN, CDR2 SYDVKM.

This clonotype was seen more than once but under ten times. V and J are TRBV12-3 or TRBV12-4 and TRBJ2-1, with 8 nucleotides matching TRBD2. The trim removed 0 bases at V and 5 bases at J, leaving 3 bases unmatched. The CDR3 runs to 15 residues. CDR3: CASSLARGVDNEQFF. Written as DNA, the CDR3 is TGTGCCAGCAGTTTAGCGCGGGGGGTGGACAATGAGCAGTTCTTC.

This clonotype was found a few times. The chain carries TRBV20-1 and TRBJ2-5, with TRBD2 matching 11 bases. The DNA end is a closer match to TRBJ2-7, so the J assignment may be wrong. The germline CDR1 and CDR2 sequences are DFQATT and SNEGSKA (reference sequence). The CDR3 has 16 residues. CDR3 protein: CSARGLLAGVVGEQYF. CDR3 in DNA: TGCAGTGCTAGGGGCCTACTAGCGGGAGTCGTCGGCGAGCAGTACTTC.

The CDR3 nucleotides are TGTGCCAGCAGCCCCTACCCGGACAGGGCCCCAGGGAGGTCTGAAGCTTTCTTT. Its protein is CASSPYPDRAPGRSEAFF. The gene calls are TRBV7-3 and TRBJ1-1; 8 bases fit TRBD1. Germline CDR1 is SGHTA and CDR2 is FQGTGA. This CDR3 has 18 residues. V lost 5 bases and J lost 6; bases outside the gene matches: 20.

The gene calls are TRBV20-1 and TRBJ2-1; D is ambiguous. CDR1 and CDR2 (germline): DFQATT, SNEGSKA (reference sequence). V was clipped by 3 bases and J by 5 bases, with 8 bases between them. The CDR3 runs to 12 residues. This CDR3 is CSASYGDNEQFF. The CDR3 DNA sequence: TGCAGTGCTAGTTACGGTGACAATGAGCAGTTCTTC.

The chain carries TRBV20-1 and TRBJ2-7; the D gene is possibly TRBD2 (7 bases). The length of the CDR3 is 16 residues. Trimming stripped 0 bases from V and 0 bases from J, with 15 bases between. The germline gives CDR1 DFQATT, CDR2 SNEGSKA (reference sequence). This CDR3 reads CSARDLGGAFSYEQYF. The CDR3 DNA sequence: TGCAGTGCTAGAGATCTGGGGGGGGCCTTCTCCTACGAGCAGTACTTC.

This clonotype was detected a few times. The V and J genes are TRBV7-3 and TRBJ2-5; 10 positions match TRBD1. J lost 5 bases, V lost 2 bases, and 8 bases had no gene match. This CDR3 has 16 amino acids. Looked up from germline, CDR1 is SGHTA and CDR2 is FQGTGA. The CDR3 DNA reads as TGTGCCAGCAGCTTATTGGGACAGGGGAATTGGGAGACCCAGTACTTC. It yields the protein CASSLLGQGNWETQYF.

In this sample, this clonotype turned up a few times. The chain uses TRBV28 and TRBJ2-7; possibly TRBD1 or TRBD2 for D (5 bases each). The germline V gene encodes CDR1 MDHEN and CDR2 SYDVKM. V was shortened by 8 bases and J by 3 bases, with 11 bases between the two germline ends. The CDR3 extends over 12 amino acids. CDR3 in amino acids: CASWDRDYEQYF. The CDR3 nucleotides read TGTGCCAGCTGGGACCGGGACTACGAGCAGTACTTC.

The sample holds a few counts of this clonotype. J is TRBJ2-1 and V is TRBV7-9, with 8 bases lining up with TRBD2. Per germline, CDR1 SEHNR and CDR2 FQNEAQ (reference sequence). Unmatched junction bases numbered 15, after V lost 9 bases and J lost 8 bases. There are 15 residues in the CDR3. DNA for the CDR3: TGTGCCAGTAGTCCGCACATTAGCGGGAACGATGAGCAGTTCTTC. Translating it yields CASSPHISGNDEQFF.

This clonotype was observed at least ten times. The chain uses TRBV7-3 and TRBJ2-3; 7 nucleotides agree with TRBD2. With 2 bases clipped from V and 1 base from J, the junction kept 3 bases outside the gene matches. This CDR3 has 15 amino acids. Germline CDR1 reads SGHTA; CDR2 reads FQGTGA. The CDR3 sequence: CASSLGAGGTDTQYF. CDR3 nucleotides: TGTGCCAGCAGCTTAGGGGCGGGAGGCACAGATACGCAGTATTTT.

This clonotype was observed a few times. The CDR3 region is CASSSQGGGQFF. The CDR3 DNA sequence: TGTGCCAGCAGCTCACAGGGAGGGGGGCAGTTCTTC. The chain has TRBV9 and TRBJ2-5, with D perhaps matching TRBD2 (7 bases). The tail of the sequence fits TRBJ2-1 better, so the J call may be wrong. CDR1 is SGDLS and CDR2 is YYNGEE in the germline V gene. This CDR3 contains 12 residues.

This clonotype has more than one count but fewer than ten. The V and J genes are TRBV11-2 and TRBJ2-1; weak D call: TRBD2 (7 bases). Germline values: CDR1 SGHAT, CDR2 FQNNGV. Trimming took off 4 bases at V and 0 bases at J, with 13 bases between the two ends. The CDR3 consists of 16 residues. CDR3 protein: CASSWGGVSSYNEQFF. The CDR3 nucleotides are TGTGCCAGCAGCTGGGGGGGCGTCAGCTCCTACAATGAGCAGTTCTTC.

This chain connects TRBV7-2 to TRBJ1-2, with 8 bases aligning to TRBD1. The CDR3 runs to 17 residues. V dropped 4 bases and J dropped 4; count of bases not matched to a gene: 14. Germline V gene sequence: CDR1 SGHTA, CDR2 FQGNSA. CDR3 sequence reads: CASSSYPPGQAAYGYTF. The CDR3 DNA follows: TGTGCCAGCAGCTCATATCCACCGGGACAGGCGGCCTATGGCTACACCTTC.